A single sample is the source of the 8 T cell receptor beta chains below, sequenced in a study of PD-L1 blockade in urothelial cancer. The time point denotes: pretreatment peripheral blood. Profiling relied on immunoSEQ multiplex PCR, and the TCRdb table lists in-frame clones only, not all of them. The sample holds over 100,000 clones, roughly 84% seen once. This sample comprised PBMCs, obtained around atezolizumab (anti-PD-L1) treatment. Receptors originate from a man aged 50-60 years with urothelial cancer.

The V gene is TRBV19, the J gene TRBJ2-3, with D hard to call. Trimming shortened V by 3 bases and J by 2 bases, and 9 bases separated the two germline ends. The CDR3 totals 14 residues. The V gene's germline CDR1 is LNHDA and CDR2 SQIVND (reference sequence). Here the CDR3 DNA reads TGTGCCAGTAGTATCGGCCAGGCCACAGATACGCAGTATTTT. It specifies CASSIGQATDTQYF.

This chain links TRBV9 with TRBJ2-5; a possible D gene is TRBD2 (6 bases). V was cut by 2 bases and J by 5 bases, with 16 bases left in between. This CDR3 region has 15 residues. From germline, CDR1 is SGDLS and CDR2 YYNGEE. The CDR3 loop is CASSVGSGVLETQYF. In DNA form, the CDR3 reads TGTGCCAGCAGCGTCGGTTCGGGAGTTTTGGAGACCCAGTACTTC.

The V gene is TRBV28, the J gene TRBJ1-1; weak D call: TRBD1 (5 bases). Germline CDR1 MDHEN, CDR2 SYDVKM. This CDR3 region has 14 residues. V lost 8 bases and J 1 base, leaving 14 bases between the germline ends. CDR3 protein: CASPPTGGNTEAFF. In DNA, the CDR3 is TGTGCCAGCCCTCCTACAGGTGGGAACACTGAAGCTTTCTTT.

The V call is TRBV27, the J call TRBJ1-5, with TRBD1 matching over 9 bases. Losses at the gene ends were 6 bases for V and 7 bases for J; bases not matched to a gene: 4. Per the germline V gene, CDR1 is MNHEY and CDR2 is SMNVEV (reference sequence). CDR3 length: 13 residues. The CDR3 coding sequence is TGTGCCAGCAGGGACAGGGGAGGACAGCCCCAGCATTTT. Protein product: CASRDRGGQPQHF.

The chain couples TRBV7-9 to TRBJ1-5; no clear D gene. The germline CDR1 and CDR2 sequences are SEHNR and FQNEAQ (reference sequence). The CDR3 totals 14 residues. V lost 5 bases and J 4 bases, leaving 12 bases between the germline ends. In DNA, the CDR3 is TGTGCCAGCAGCGGCGGACTCTCAAATCAGCCCCAGCATTTT. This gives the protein CASSGGLSNQPQHF.

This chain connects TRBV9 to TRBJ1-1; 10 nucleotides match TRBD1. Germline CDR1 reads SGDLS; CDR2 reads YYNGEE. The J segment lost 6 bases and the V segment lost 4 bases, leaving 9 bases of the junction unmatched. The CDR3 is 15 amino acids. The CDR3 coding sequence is TGTGCCAGCAGCCCATTAGGACAGGGGGAAGCTGAAGCTTTCTTT. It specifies CASSPLGQGEAEAFF.

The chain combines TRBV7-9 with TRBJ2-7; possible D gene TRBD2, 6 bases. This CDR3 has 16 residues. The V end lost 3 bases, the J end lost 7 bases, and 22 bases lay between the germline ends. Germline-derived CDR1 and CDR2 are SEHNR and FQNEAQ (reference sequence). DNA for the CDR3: TGTGCCAGCAGCTTGATCCAGCGGGTTGACCCCCCGGAGCAGTACTTC. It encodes CASSLIQRVDPPEQYF. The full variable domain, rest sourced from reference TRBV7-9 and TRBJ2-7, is DTGVSQNPRHKITKRGQNVTFRCDPISEHNRLYWYRQTLGQGPEFLTYFQNEAQLEKSRLLSDRFSAERPKGSFSTLEIQRTEQGDSAMYLCASSLIQRVDPPEQYFGPGTRLTVT.

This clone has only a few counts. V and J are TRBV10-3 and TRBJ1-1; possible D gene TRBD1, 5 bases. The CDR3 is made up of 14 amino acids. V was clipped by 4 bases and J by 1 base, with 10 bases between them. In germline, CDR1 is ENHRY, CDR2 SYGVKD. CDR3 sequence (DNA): TGTGCCATCAGTGTATCACAGGCGAACACTGAAGCTTTCTTT. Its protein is CAISVSQANTEAFF.